The following is a T cell receptor beta chain sequence with its context. The data are from a study of blood T cell repertoires in COVID-19. Looking at the study overall: Samples came from the United States, Italy and Spain, spanning acute and convalescent COVID-19. Sources were T cells, B-cell-depleted T cells, or PBMCs; the material itself was cDNA or gDNA.

The CDR3 is 12 amino acids. Germline V gene lookup returns CDR1 MNHEY and CDR2 SVGAGI. V shed 0 bases and J shed 14 bases, with 11 bases lying between them. As processed by the authors: Amplified reference gene primers provided the basis for estimating nucleated cell counts. Generated by immunoSEQ multiplex PCR, the TCRdb table keeps only in-frame clones and is missing some. For V, J and clone size, that table is used; D and trimming come from the DNA. The sample includes roughly 500,000 clones, roughly nine tenths of them seen just once. Sequencing was done on a sample of peripheral blood. This receptor was taken from a man aged 18 to 29 with COVID-19, enrolled during active disease. The chain combines TRBV6-5 with TRBJ2-1, with D possibly matching TRBD2 (6 bases). The CDR3 DNA sequence: TGTGCCAGCAGTTACTCGTCGGGGGATAAGTTCTTC. Protein product: CASSYSSGDKFF.